This T cell receptor (beta chain) is from a study of T cell responses to AZD1222 COVID-19 vaccine. Profiled with immunoSEQ multiplex PCR; TCRdb holds only in-frame clones, not every one. In the table there are 100,000 to 140,000 clones, roughly 85% of which are singletons. As to this clone: The target antigen is unknown.

General observations from the study: Dominant CD4 TCR responses targeted spike regions 160-218 and 743-854. Repertoires were collected only later (after the peak T cell response had occurred).

V lost 5 bases, J lost 6 bases, and 10 bases stayed unmatched. CDR1 and CDR2 from the germline V gene are SGHVS and FQNEAQ. The CDR3 is 16 residues long. The source material was peripheral blood, sampled 28 days after the second AZD1222 dose. The chain recombines TRBV7-8 with TRBJ2-2; 9 bases fit TRBD1. The clonotype originates from an adult who received the AZD1222 COVID-19 vaccine. CDR3 protein: CASSLGQGFQSGELFF. In nucleotides, the CDR3 is TGTGCCAGCAGCCTAGGACAGGGGTTTCAGTCCGGGGAGCTGTTTTTT.